Listed below are T cell receptor beta chains from one sample, sequenced in a study of shared clonotypes between healthy human individuals. Generated by immunoSEQ multiplex PCR, the TCRdb table keeps only in-frame clones and is missing some. The sample lists 1.5 million to 1.9 million clones, 98% seen once, with roughly 0.4% in the top ten. Sequencing was carried out using naive CD4+ T cells sorted from blood. The origin of the receptors is a man aged 30-40 years in good health. The CDR3 runs from the conserved cysteine through the conserved F or W.

TRBJ1-1 TRBV5-1 CASSLVPGEAEAFF
TRBJ1-2 TRBV19 CASSELMGGYTF
TRBJ2-1 TRBV6-5 CASSYSNKGPGQFF
TRBJ1-1 TRBV28 CASSLTGGTEAFF
TRBJ2-7 TRBV18 CASSPPGRGPAYEQYF
TRBJ2-3 TRBV28 CASSPQIGLAGGGAQYF
TRBJ1-5 TRBV10-1 CASQQGFGQPQHF
TRBJ2-3 TRBV6-4 CASSEDLADTQYF
TRBJ1-4 TRBV6-6 CASSTGTGAEKLFF
TRBJ2-7 TRBV9 CASSAGRGTGNNYEQYF
TRBJ2-3 TRBV4-3 CASSQDGDRVPDTQYF
TRBJ2-3 TRBV6-6 CASSYDSPNRDTQYF
TRBJ2-7 TRBV27 CASSFTLAGTYEQYF
TRBJ2-3 TRBV5-1 CASRTGGSDTQYF
TRBJ1-5 TRBV28 CASSVTVQPQHF
TRBJ2-6 TRBV5-6 CASSHRGPGANVLTF
TRBJ1-1 TRBV9 CASSVAAGAEEAFF
TRBJ2-7 TRBV29-1 CSVAGTFSSYEQYF
TRBJ1-2 TRBV12-5 CASGFAGLYGGYTF
TRBJ1-2 TRBV14 CASSQVHRADYGYTF
TRBJ1-2 TRBV7-2 CASSLDSTAAGYTF
TRBJ1-1 TRBV9 CASSVEGGPGTEAFF
TRBJ2-3 TRBV7-9 CASSQTGFTDTQYF